This entry lists 23 T cell receptor beta chains sequenced from one sample in a study of cytomegalovirus exposure and HLA in healthy donors. A multiplex PCR was run with 60 Vbeta primers and 13 Jbeta primers. Some clones are missing from TCRdb's copy, which holds only in-frame ones; the method was immunoSEQ multiplex PCR. The profile shows about 98,000 clones, under 80% of them singletons. The specimen was PBMCs. Receptor source: a human donor in good health.

J is TRBJ2-3 and V is TRBV10-1; TRBD2 agrees at 9 bases. Germline V gene data show CDR1 as WNHNN and CDR2 as SYGVQD (reference sequence). This CDR3 spans 14 amino acids. The J segment lost 11 bases and the V segment lost 3 bases, leaving 9 bases of the junction unmatched. The CDR3: CASSDPSGAYMQYF. The CDR3 bases are TGCGCCAGCAGTGATCCTAGCGGGGCGTATATGCAGTATTTT.

The rearrangement uses TRBV5-1 and TRBJ1-2; D call uncertain. The length of the CDR3 is 13 residues. Looked up from germline, CDR1 is SGHRS and CDR2 is YFSETQ. V was clipped by 0 bases and J by 5 bases, with 8 bases between them. The DNA for the CDR3 is TGCGCCAGCAGCTTGGACATCACGTATGGCTACACCTTC. This codes for CASSLDITYGYTF.

The chain uses TRBV6-5 and TRBJ2-3; D is ambiguous. CDR1 and CDR2 from the germline V gene are MNHEY and SVGAGI. CDR3 size: 16 residues. V lost 0 bases, J lost 1 base, and 11 bases lay in between. The CDR3 spells CASSYSLNLRTDTQYF. The CDR3 nucleotides read TGTGCCAGCAGTTACTCACTCAACTTACGCACAGATACGCAGTATTTT.

The chain couples TRBV5-1 to TRBJ2-1; 11 bases line up with TRBD2. The trim removed 3 bases at V and 7 bases at J, leaving 9 bases unmatched. Germline values: CDR1 SGHRS, CDR2 YFSETQ. This CDR3 has 16 residues. CDR3 bases: TGCGCCAGCAGCTGGGAAAGGGGGACTAGCGGAAATGAGCAGTTCTTC. Its translation is CASSWERGTSGNEQFF.

The chain carries TRBV19 and TRBJ2-2, with 7 bases identical to TRBD1. J lost 1 base, V lost 6 bases, and 8 bases had no gene match. The CDR3 extends over 16 amino acids. CDR1 and CDR2 from the germline V gene are LNHDA and SQIVND (reference sequence). The DNA for the CDR3 is TGTGCCAGTAGCATACAGGGGCCGGTGAACACCGGGGAGCTGTTTTTT. Translating gives CASSIQGPVNTGELFF.

The chain recombines TRBV7-9 with TRBJ2-5; TRBD2 aligns across 7 bases. CDR3 length: 15 amino acids. The V gene end was trimmed by 7 bases and the J gene end by 5 bases; junction bases not matched to a gene: 13. Germline V gene sequence: CDR1 SEHNR, CDR2 FQNEAQ (reference sequence). The DNA for the CDR3 is TGTGCCAGCATCCGACCGGGACTACCGGTCGAGACCCAGTACTTC. Its protein product is CASIRPGLPVETQYF.

The chain uses TRBV6-1 and TRBJ1-2, with D hard to call. The V end lost 0 bases, the J end lost 7 bases, and 12 bases lay between the germline ends. Germline V lookup: CDR1 MNHNS, CDR2 SASEGT. There are 14 residues in the CDR3. CDR3 bases: TGTGCCAGCAGTGAAGCGGCGAGGGAAATTGGCTACACCTTC. It yields the protein CASSEAAREIGYTF.

The rearrangement joins TRBV2 to TRBJ2-3, with 9 nucleotides matching TRBD2. The V and J ends lost 1 base and 2 bases, in that order; junction bases with no gene match: 1. This CDR3 has 15 amino acids. Germline values: CDR1 SNHLY, CDR2 FYNNEI. The CDR3 here is CASSEGGGATDTQYF. For the CDR3, the DNA is TGTGCCAGCAGTGAAGGCGGGGGGGCCACAGATACGCAGTATTTT. Full variable domain (remainder filled in from reference TRBV2 and TRBJ2-3): EPEVTQTPSHQVTQMGQEVILRCVPISNHLYFYWYRQILGQKVEFLVSFYNNEISEKSEIFDDQFSVERPDGSNFTLKIRSTKLEDSAMYFCASSEGGGATDTQYFGPGTRLTVL.

In its sample, this clone was seen a few times. CDR3 in amino acids: CASSMGQGAGETQYF. CDR3 nucleotide sequence: TGTGCCAGTAGTATGGGACAGGGGGCGGGGGAGACCCAGTACTTC. V usage is TRBV19 and J usage is TRBJ2-5; 12 bases align to TRBD1. V lost 3 bases and J lost 5; bases outside the gene matches: 4. The CDR3 loop spans 15 amino acids. Germline CDR1 is LNHDA and CDR2 is SQIVND (reference sequence).

This clone was observed once. V gene TRBV19 combines with J gene TRBJ2-7; 9 nucleotides match TRBD2. CDR3 length: 15 residues. In germline, CDR1 is LNHDA, CDR2 SQIVND (reference sequence). Germline trimming cut 4 bases from V and 2 bases from J; bases unmatched to any gene: 6. The CDR3 region is CASSSGAGGTYEQYF. In DNA form, the CDR3 reads TGTGCCAGTAGTAGCGGAGCGGGGGGCACCTACGAGCAGTACTTC.

The chain has TRBV5-1 and TRBJ1-2; TRBD1 might be the D (5 bases). Germline CDR1 is SGHRS and CDR2 is YFSETQ. The CDR3 extends over 14 amino acids. The germline V and J ends were trimmed by 4 bases and 4 bases, with 14 bases remaining between them. In DNA form, the CDR3 reads TGCGCCAGCAGCCAGGAGCAGGGTCTCTATGGCTACACCTTC. It is translated as CASSQEQGLYGYTF.

V usage is TRBV4-3 and J usage is TRBJ2-2; 9 bases are shared with TRBD2. The CDR3 is 19 amino acids. Trimming cost V 0 bases and J 7 bases; bases outside gene matches: 15. Germline V gives CDR1 LGHNA, CDR2 YSLEER. CDR3 amino acids: CASSQDQGSGSVFGGELFF. CDR3 in DNA: TGCGCCAGCAGCCAAGATCAAGGTAGCGGGAGCGTTTTCGGCGGGGAGCTGTTTTTT.

V is TRBV19 and J is TRBJ1-4, with D tentatively TRBD1 (6 bases). Germline CDR1 reads LNHDA; CDR2 reads SQIVND (reference sequence). The germline V and J ends were trimmed by 7 bases and 8 bases, with 11 bases remaining between them. The CDR3 has 12 amino acids. CDR3 nucleotide sequence: TGTGCCAGTAAGGGGGAACGGGAAAAACTGTTTTTT. Protein product: CASKGEREKLFF.

This sequence joins TRBV30 and TRBJ2-7; D perhaps matches TRBD2 (5 bases). The germline V gene has CDR1 GTSNPN and CDR2 SVGIG (reference sequence). The CDR3 consists of 15 residues. The ends were cut back, 0 bases at V and 1 base at J, with 13 bases in the middle. The CDR3 nucleotides are TGTGCCTGGAGTGTAAAGGCTAGCATGTCCTACGAGCAGTACTTC. Translating it yields CAWSVKASMSYEQYF.

V gene TRBV6-6 combines with J gene TRBJ1-5; tentatively, D is TRBD1 (6 bases). Germline CDR1 reads MNHNY; CDR2 reads SVGAGI (reference sequence). The CDR3 has 15 amino acids. V was trimmed by 7 bases and J by 4 bases, leaving 17 bases between them. The CDR3 sequence: CASIARGAPNQPQHF. CDR3 nucleotides: TGTGCCAGCATAGCGCGGGGGGCCCCTAATCAGCCCCAGCATTTT.

The rearrangement links TRBV30 to TRBJ2-3, with a tentative D call TRBD2 (5 bases). There are 14 residues in the CDR3. Per the germline V gene, CDR1 is GTSNPN and CDR2 is SVGIG (reference sequence). Between the trimmed V and J ends, which lost 1 base and 1 base, there was a span of 9 bases. The CDR3 sequence is CAWSERGRTDTQYF. The CDR3 DNA sequence: TGTGCCTGGAGTGAGAGAGGGCGCACAGATACGCAGTATTTT.

This clone was counted between two and nine times. The chain carries TRBV30 and TRBJ1-5, with D possibly being TRBD1 (5 bases). V lost 3 bases and J 7 bases, leaving 13 bases between the germline ends. The CDR3 consists of 13 residues. Germline values: CDR1 GTSNPN, CDR2 SVGIG (reference sequence). This chain's CDR3 is CAWRSGAGQPQHF. The CDR3 nucleotides read TGTGCCTGGAGATCTGGGGCAGGGCAGCCCCAGCATTTT.

The chain carries TRBV30 and TRBJ1-1; perhaps TRBD1 as D (6 bases). The CDR3 consists of 12 residues. The germline V gene encodes CDR1 GTSNPN and CDR2 SVGIG (reference sequence). Trimming stripped 8 bases from V and 3 bases from J, with 13 bases between. In nucleotides, the CDR3 is TGTGCCCGACAGGCGGCGGACACTGAAGCTTTCTTT. Its translation: CARQAADTEAFF.

The V and J genes are TRBV2 and TRBJ1-2; TRBD1 is a possible D gene (6 bases). V was clipped by 3 bases and J by 2 bases, with 13 bases between them. The CDR3 covers 15 residues. Germline CDR1 SNHLY, CDR2 FYNNEI. CDR3 protein: CASSDPSQGNYGYTF. CDR3 nucleotides: TGTGCCAGCAGTGATCCTTCACAGGGAAACTATGGCTACACCTTC. The whole variable domain, remainder taken from reference TRBV2 and TRBJ1-2, is EPEVTQTPSHQVTQMGQEVILRCVPISNHLYFYWYRQILGQKVEFLVSFYNNEISEKSEIFDDQFSVERPDGSNFTLKIRSTKLEDSAMYFCASSDPSQGNYGYTFGSGTRLTVV.

The rearrangement links TRBV18 to TRBJ2-4; no firm D call. Trimming left V 2 bases short and J 2 bases short, with 19 bases between. The CDR3 loop spans 18 amino acids. CDR1 KGHSH and CDR2 LQKENI come from the germline V gene. The chain's CDR3 is CASSPTPSGPNTKNIQYF. Written as DNA, the CDR3 is TGTGCCAGCTCACCAACGCCGTCAGGCCCGAATACCAAAAACATTCAGTACTTC.

This rearrangement joins TRBV19 to TRBJ1-2; TRBD1 aligns across 10 bases. The CDR3 consists of 15 residues. Germline V lookup: CDR1 LNHDA, CDR2 SQIVND (reference sequence). V dropped 6 bases and J dropped 4; count of bases not matched to a gene: 8. The CDR3 DNA is TGTGCCAGTAGCCCAGACAGGGGGCATAGCTATGGCTACACCTTC. This gives the protein CASSPDRGHSYGYTF.

This clone appeared a few times. The chain has TRBV28 and TRBJ2-5; 8 bases map to TRBD1. The CDR3 extends over 12 amino acids. Trimming removed 10 bases from V and 5 bases from J; junction bases left unmatched: 6. Germline lookup yields CDR1 MDHEN and CDR2 SYDVKM. The CDR3 DNA follows: TGTGCCACCGTAGGACAGGGCGAGACCCAGTACTTC. The encoded protein is CATVGQGETQYF.

The V gene is TRBV6-1, the J gene TRBJ1-1; 7 bases match TRBD1. V was pared by 6 bases and J by 3 bases, with 4 bases of the junction left unmatched. Looked up from germline, CDR1 is MNHNS and CDR2 is SASEGT. CDR3 size: 13 residues. CDR3 protein: CASRRGLDTEAFF. The CDR3 nucleotides are TGTGCCAGCAGAAGGGGGCTCGACACTGAAGCTTTCTTT.